This is a list of T cell receptor beta chains from one sample in a study of control samples from healthy donors and cancer patients. The assay was immunoSEQ multiplex PCR, and TCRdb's table has in-frame clones only and misses some. This table has about 98,000 clones, roughly four fifths appearing once. Sequencing was performed on blood. The receptors derive from a man in his 60s in good health. CDR3s include the opening cysteine and the closing phenylalanine or tryptophan. D genes are given only for firm matches. Where a row states a size, it is once, few, many or the class of an expanded clone; other rows omit it.

abundance	v_gene	d_gene	j_gene	CDR3nt	CDR3aa
once	TRBV7-8	TRBD1	TRBJ1-4	TGTGCCAGCAGCTTTCGACAGGGGCAGATCCGAAATAATGAAAAACTGTTTTTT	CASSFRQGQIRNNEKLFF
NA	TRBV6-5	TRBD1	TRBJ2-2	TGTGCCTGCCGGAGGACAGGGGGCACCGGGGAGCTGTTTTTT	CACRRTGGTGELFF
NA	TRBV28	NA	TRBJ2-5	TGTGCCAGCAGCCTGCCCGTTGGGGAGACCCAGTACTTC	CASSLPVGETQYF
NA	TRBV6-5	NA	TRBJ2-2	TGTGCCAGCAGTTCACTAGTACTTACCGGGGAGCTGTTTTTT	CASSSLVLTGELFF
NA	TRBV6-1	NA	TRBJ1-2	TGTGCCAGCAGTGACCCGGGATTTAACTATGGCTACACCTTC	CASSDPGFNYGYTF
few	TRBV18	TRBD1	TRBJ1-3	TGTGCCAGCTCCCGACAGGGGTCCTCTGGAAACACCATATATTTT	CASSRQGSSGNTIYF
NA	TRBV6-2/TRBV6-3	NA	TRBJ2-7	TGTGCCAGCAGTTATTACGCCTTCTACGAGCAGTACTTC	CASSYYAFYEQYF
NA	TRBV6-4	TRBD2	TRBJ2-1	TGTGCCAGCACTAGACTAGCGGGAGAGGAGTTCTTC	CASTRLAGEEFF
NA	TRBV6-5	NA	TRBJ1-1	TGTGCCAGCACAATCGTCAGGGACACTGAAGCTTTCTTT	CASTIVRDTEAFF
NA	TRBV6-1	NA	TRBJ2-1	TGTGCCAGCAGTGAAGCTTGGACTCGTACAAGCCCCTACAATGAGCAGTTCTTC	CASSEAWTRTSPYNEQFF
few	TRBV24-1	TRBD2	TRBJ2-1	TGTGCCACCAGTGATTTCGGGGGGAACAATGAGCAGTTCTTC	CATSDFGGNNEQFF
NA	TRBV10-3	NA	TRBJ2-5	TGTGCCATCAGTGGTAATGGGGACACCCAAGAGACCCAGTACTTC	CAISGNGDTQETQYF
NA	TRBV10-3	NA	TRBJ2-5	TGTGCCATCAGTGGAAACAACCAAGAGACCCAGTACTTC	CAISGNNQETQYF
NA	TRBV5-4	TRBD2	TRBJ2-7	TGTGCCAGCAGTCGAGCGGGAGAAGGACACTACGAGCAGTACTTC	CASSRAGEGHYEQYF
NA	TRBV4-1	TRBD1	TRBJ2-7	TGCGCCAGCAGCCAAGACAGGGGGACGTCCTACGAGCAGTACTTC	CASSQDRGTSYEQYF
NA	TRBV19	TRBD1	TRBJ2-2	TGTGCCAGTAGTATAGGAGTTTGGGACAGAGAATTCTCTTACACCGGGGAGCTGTTTTTT	CASSIGVWDREFSYTGELFF
NA	TRBV7-3	NA	TRBJ2-3	TGTGCCAGCAGCCCCGGACTTTCCACAGATACGCAGTATTTT	CASSPGLSTDTQYF
NA	TRBV9	TRBD2	TRBJ2-5	TGTGCCAGCAGACGGGGACTAGAGGGTTCCCAGTACTTC	CASRRGLEGSQYF
NA	TRBV19	NA	TRBJ2-3	TGTGCCAGTAGTATGGGGGCAGGGATTAGGCCGAGCACAGATACGCAGTATTTT	CASSMGAGIRPSTDTQYF
NA	TRBV19	TRBD2	TRBJ2-1	TGTGCCAGTAGTGCCCGGACTAGCGGGAGCTACAATGAGCAGTTCTTC	CASSARTSGSYNEQFF
NA	TRBV28	NA	TRBJ2-7	TGTGCCAGCAGTCTTACTAGGTACGAGCAGTACTTC	CASSLTRYEQYF
NA	TRBV7-3	TRBD1	TRBJ2-7	TGTGCCAGCAGCACAGGACAGGGGTCCTACGAGCAGTACTTC	CASSTGQGSYEQYF
NA	TRBV7-9	NA	TRBJ2-2	TGTGCCAGCAGCTTAAACAGGGAAACCGGGGAGCTGTTTTTT	CASSLNRETGELFF
NA	TRBV2	NA	TRBJ2-1	TGTGCCAGCAGTGAATATCGGCTAGCTACGAACAATGAGCAGTTCTTC	CASSEYRLATNNEQFF
NA	TRBV4-1	NA	TRBJ2-7	TGCGCCAGCAGCCAAGAAACGGCATACGAGCAGTACTTC	CASSQETAYEQYF
NA	TRBV28	TRBD1	TRBJ2-1	TGTGCCAGCAGTAGCCGGGACAGGGGACACAATGAGCAGTTCTTC	CASSSRDRGHNEQFF
NA	TRBV28	NA	TRBJ2-1	TGTGCCAGCAGGCCAGGGGGGGCGGCCTACAATGAGCAGTTCTTC	CASRPGGAAYNEQFF
NA	TRBV5-6	NA	TRBJ2-3	TGTGCCAGCAGCAATGGACCAGCGAGAAGCACAGATACGCAGTATTTT	CASSNGPARSTDTQYF
once	TRBV5-6	TRBD1	TRBJ2-6	TGTGCCAGCAGCTTGACGGGACAGGGAAGATTGGACGGGGCCAACGTCCTGACTTTC	CASSLTGQGRLDGANVLTF
NA	TRBV4-2	TRBD2	TRBJ2-7	TGTGCCAGCAGCCGAAAGGAGACTAGCGGGAGGTTGCCCCCCCCCGAGCAGTACTTC	CASSRKETSGRLPPPEQYF
NA	TRBV6-1	NA	TRBJ1-5	TGTGCCAGCAGTGAAGTTCTGGGGGTGAGCAATCAGCCCCAGCATTTT	CASSEVLGVSNQPQHF
NA	TRBV3-1/TRBV3-2	NA	TRBJ1-3	TGTGCCAGCAGCCAATTACTCCCGGGGCGAGGAAACACCATATATTTT	CASSQLLPGRGNTIYF
NA	TRBV4-1	NA	TRBJ2-7	TGCGCCAGCAGCCAAGATTGGGGCTGGGGGAGCCGGCTGGGGGCCTACGAGCAGTACTTC	CASSQDWGWGSRLGAYEQYF
NA	TRBV13	NA	TRBJ2-7	TGTGCCAGCAGCTCAAGAAGGGACGGGATATACGAGCAGTACTTC	CASSSRRDGIYEQYF
few	TRBV19	NA	TRBJ2-7	TGTGCCAGTAGACCGGGAACCCACAAAAACGAGCAGTACTTC	CASRPGTHKNEQYF
NA	TRBV4-2	TRBD1	TRBJ2-7	TGTGCCAGCAGCCAGGAGGACAGGCAGTACGAGCAGTACTTC	CASSQEDRQYEQYF
NA	TRBV6-5	NA	TRBJ2-3	TGTGCCAGCAGCGGGCGGGTGCGAACAGATACGCAGTATTTT	CASSGRVRTDTQYF
NA	TRBV4-2	NA	TRBJ1-5	TGTGCCAGCAGCCAAGATACGGGGACTAATCCCCAGCATTTT	CASSQDTGTNPQHF
few	TRBV12-1	NA	TRBJ1-2	TGTGCCAGCATCTTGCGACAGGGAACCTTC	CASILRQGTF
NA	TRBV9	NA	TRBJ2-1	TGTGCCAGCAGCGTACATTCGTCCCAGGCCAATGAGCAGTTCTTC	CASSVHSSQANEQFF
NA	TRBV6-2/TRBV6-3	NA	TRBJ1-5	TGTGCCAGCAGCCCGGCCCAGATCTCCAATCAGCCCCAGCATTTT	CASSPAQISNQPQHF
once	TRBV16	NA	TRBJ2-5	TGTGCCAGCAGCCGAATGAGGGGGTCAGGCGAGACCCAGTACTTC	CASSRMRGSGETQYF
NA	TRBV12-5	NA	TRBJ2-5	TGTGCTAGTGGTTTGGGGCAAGAGACCCAGTACTTC	CASGLGQETQYF
once	TRBV18	NA	TRBJ1-1	TGTGCCAGCTCACCATTCGTACCGGGCAGGGGATTAACTGAAGCTTTCTTT	CASSPFVPGRGLTEAFF
NA	TRBV5-1	NA	TRBJ2-1	TGCGCCAGCACCCGAGACAGGGAGGGAGCCTACAATGAGCAGTTCTTC	CASTRDREGAYNEQFF
NA	TRBV4-1	NA	TRBJ2-1	TGCGCCAGCAGCCAAGGGTCGAGTAGGGGGTATTCAGGTGAGCAGTTCTTC	CASSQGSSRGYSGEQFF
NA	TRBV21-1	NA	TRBJ2-5	TGTGCCAGCAGCGCAGCCCGGTCCGGTCGGTCTAGCGGGGCCACGGGAGAGACCCAGTACTTC	CASSAARSGRSSGATGETQYF
once	TRBV29-1	NA	TRBJ2-7	TGCAGCGTTGAAGCCCAAGGTGGGCAGTACTTC	CSVEAQGGQYF
NA	TRBV18	NA	TRBJ2-3	TGTGCCAGCTCAACGGCAGACACAGATACGCAGTATTTT	CASSTADTDTQYF
NA	TRBV6-1	NA	TRBJ1-1	TGTGCCAGCAGTGAAGTACGGGGAAACACTGAAGCTTTCTTT	CASSEVRGNTEAFF
few	TRBV4-2	TRBD1	TRBJ2-7	TGTGCCAGCAGCCTATTTTACAGGGGGAGCTCCTACGAGCAGTACTTC	CASSLFYRGSSYEQYF
NA	TRBV28	TRBD1	TRBJ2-2	TGTGCCAGCAGTTTCATTGGACAGGGAGCCGGGGAGCTGTTTTTT	CASSFIGQGAGELFF
NA	TRBV9	TRBD1	TRBJ1-2	TGTGCCAGCAGGGCGGGGACAGGGGGCAGTAACTATGGCTACACCTTC	CASRAGTGGSNYGYTF
NA	TRBV29-1	TRBD2	TRBJ2-3	TGCAGCGGGGAGGGGACTGCCCGCACAGATACGCAGTATTTT	CSGEGTARTDTQYF
once	TRBV5-1	NA	TRBJ2-2	TGCGCCAGCAGCTTTAGGTTCGAGCGGACGAACACCGGGGAGCTGTTTTTT	CASSFRFERTNTGELFF